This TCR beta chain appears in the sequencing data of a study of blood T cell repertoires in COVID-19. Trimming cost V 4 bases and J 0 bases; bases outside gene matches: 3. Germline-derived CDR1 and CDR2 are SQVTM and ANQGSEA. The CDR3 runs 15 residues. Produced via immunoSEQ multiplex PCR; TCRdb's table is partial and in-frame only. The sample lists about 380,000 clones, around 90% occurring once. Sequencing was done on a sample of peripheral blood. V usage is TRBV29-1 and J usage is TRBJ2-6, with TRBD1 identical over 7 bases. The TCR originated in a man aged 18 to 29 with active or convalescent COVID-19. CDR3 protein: CSVAGTASGANVLTF. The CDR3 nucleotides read TGCAGCGTTGCGGGGACAGCCTCTGGGGCCAACGTCCTGACTTTC.